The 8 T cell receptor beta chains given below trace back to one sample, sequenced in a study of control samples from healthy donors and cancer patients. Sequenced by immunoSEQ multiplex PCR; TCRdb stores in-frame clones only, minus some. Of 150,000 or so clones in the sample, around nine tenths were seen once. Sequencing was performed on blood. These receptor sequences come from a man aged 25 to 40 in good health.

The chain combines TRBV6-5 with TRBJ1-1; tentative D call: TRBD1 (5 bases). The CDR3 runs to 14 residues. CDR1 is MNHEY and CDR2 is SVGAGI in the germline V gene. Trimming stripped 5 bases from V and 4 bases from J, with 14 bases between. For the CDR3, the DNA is TGTGCCAGCAGTCACGGGGGGGGGACCACTGAAGCTTTCTTT. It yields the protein CASSHGGGTTEAFF.

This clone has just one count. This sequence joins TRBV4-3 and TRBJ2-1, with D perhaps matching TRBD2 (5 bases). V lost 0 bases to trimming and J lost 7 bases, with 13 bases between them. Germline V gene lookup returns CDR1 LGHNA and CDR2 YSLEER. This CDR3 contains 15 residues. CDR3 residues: CASSQEGSRRNEQFF. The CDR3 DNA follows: TGCGCCAGCAGCCAAGAAGGGAGCCGGAGAAATGAGCAGTTCTTC.

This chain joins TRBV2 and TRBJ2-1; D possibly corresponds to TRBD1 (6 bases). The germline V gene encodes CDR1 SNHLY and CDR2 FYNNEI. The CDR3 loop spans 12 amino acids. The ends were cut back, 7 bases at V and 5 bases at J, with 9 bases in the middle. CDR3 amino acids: CASNGQHNEQFF. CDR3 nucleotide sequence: TGTGCCAGCAATGGACAGCACAATGAGCAGTTCTTC.

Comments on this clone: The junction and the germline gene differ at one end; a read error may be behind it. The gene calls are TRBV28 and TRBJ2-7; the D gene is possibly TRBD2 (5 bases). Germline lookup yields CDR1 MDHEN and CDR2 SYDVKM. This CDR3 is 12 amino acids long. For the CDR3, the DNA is TGTGCCAGCAGTTTAATCGGCCGCGGGCCCGGCTTC. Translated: CASSLIGRGPGF.

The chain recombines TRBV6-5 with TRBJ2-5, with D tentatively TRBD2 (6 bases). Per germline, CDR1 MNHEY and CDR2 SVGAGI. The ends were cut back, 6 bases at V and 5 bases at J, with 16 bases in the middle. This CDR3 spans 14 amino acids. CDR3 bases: TGTGCCAGCAGAGGGACTTCTCCATGGGAGACCCAGTACTTC. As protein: CASRGTSPWETQYF.

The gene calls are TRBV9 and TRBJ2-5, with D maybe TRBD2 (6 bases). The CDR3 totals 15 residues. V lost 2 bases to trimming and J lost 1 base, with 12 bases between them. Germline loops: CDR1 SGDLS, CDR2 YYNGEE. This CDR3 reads CASSVTVLAQETQYF. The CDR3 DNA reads TGTGCCAGCAGCGTCACTGTACTAGCCCAAGAGACCCAGTACTTC.

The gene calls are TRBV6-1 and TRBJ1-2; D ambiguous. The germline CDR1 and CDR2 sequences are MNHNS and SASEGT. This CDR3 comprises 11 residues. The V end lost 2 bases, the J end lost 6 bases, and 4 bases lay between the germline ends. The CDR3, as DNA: TGTGCCAGCAGTGAAATACATGGCTACACCTTC. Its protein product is CASSEIHGYTF.

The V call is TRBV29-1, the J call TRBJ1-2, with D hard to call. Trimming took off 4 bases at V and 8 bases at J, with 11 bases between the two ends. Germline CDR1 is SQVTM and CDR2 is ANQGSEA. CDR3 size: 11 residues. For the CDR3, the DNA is TGCAGCGTTGGGGAGGAGGAGGGCTACACCTTC. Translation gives CSVGEEEGYTF.